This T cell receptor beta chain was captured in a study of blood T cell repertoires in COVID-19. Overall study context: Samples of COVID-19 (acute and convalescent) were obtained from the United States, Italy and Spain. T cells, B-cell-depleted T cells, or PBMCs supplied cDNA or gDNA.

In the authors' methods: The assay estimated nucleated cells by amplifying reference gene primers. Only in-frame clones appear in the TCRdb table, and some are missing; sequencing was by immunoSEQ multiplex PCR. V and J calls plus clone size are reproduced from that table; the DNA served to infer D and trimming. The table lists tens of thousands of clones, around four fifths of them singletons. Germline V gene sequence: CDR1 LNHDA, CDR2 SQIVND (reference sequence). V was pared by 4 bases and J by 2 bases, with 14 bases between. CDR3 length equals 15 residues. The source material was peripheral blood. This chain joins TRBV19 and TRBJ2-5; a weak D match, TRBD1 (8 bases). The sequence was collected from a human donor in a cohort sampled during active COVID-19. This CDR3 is CASSTYRGGQETQYF. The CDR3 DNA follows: TGTGCCAGTAGTACTTACAGGGGGGGTCAAGAGACCCAGTACTTC.